This paragraph covers one T cell receptor (beta chain) sequence. This clonotype has just a few counts. Which antigen it targets is not known. No much larger clonotype is one base removed from it; base qualities were not supplied. The study was a case-control design nested within a healthcare worker cohort in London, UK, with weekly nasopharyngeal swab PCR tests and blood sampling. Healthcare workers were recruited during the week of the UK lockdown, between 23 and 31 March 2020, and followed weekly for up to roughly 15 weeks. The library relied on 5' RACE. The run used a NextSeq 500. Unique molecular identifiers were attached to individual cDNA molecules in the TCR library protocol so that sequencing error and PCR bias could be corrected. Both TCR alpha and beta chains were sequenced, and tight co-correlation was observed between alpha and beta sequence abundances in each sample. From the authors' description of their analysis: Decombinator V4 was used to annotate the V gene, J gene and CDR3 of the TCR sequences. TCRs were defined as expanded if a significant change between any two time points was detected under a Poisson model with p below 0.0001. TCR abundances were normalised to the total number of TCRs sequenced per sample and were expressed as counts per million. VDJdb, accessed on 1 November 2021, was searched for TCRs annotated for CMV, EBV and SARS-CoV-2, and TCRs annotated for more than one antigen were excluded. The raw public data were reprocessed by TCRdb itself: fastp quality trimming at Q25, MiXCR clonotype calling, in-frame beta chains only. One record per CDR3 amino acid sequence lists the most common genes and DNA. What appears here as the V and J calls and clone size reflects TCRdb's work, not the paper's. The table for this sample lists about 50,000 distinct CDR3 sequences; 8% to 13% of them were counted only once. The top ten clones comprise about 13% of the sample.

These data are taken from a study of early T cells in non-severe SARS-CoV-2 infection (dated by TCRdb to about 2021). Regarding the complete study: Bulk RNA from unsorted whole blood was used for TCR sequencing, so alpha and beta chains could not be paired. Results the study describes overall, beyond this receptor: VDJdb matching was skewed toward anti-spike CD8 responses, so virus-specific expansions were likely underestimated and private and CD4 specificities were missed.

The receptor was derived from an adult who was a healthcare worker with PCR-confirmed SARS-CoV-2 infection or an uninfected control (not recorded which). Sample: whole blood.

CDR3 region: CSIERENTGELFF. The DNA sequence reads TGCAGCATTGAGCGGGAGAACACCGGGGAGCTGTTTTTT. This chain is built from TRBV20-1 and TRBJ2-2; 7 bases in the junction line up with TRBD2. Counted from cysteine to phenylalanine, this CDR3 has 13 amino acids. Only the CDR3 portion is preserved as DNA: 39 bases, with reading frame beginning at the first base. Reading the germline V gene (reference sequence) gives CDR1 DFQATT and CDR2 SNEGSKA.